The present entry profiles one TCR beta chain with its context. The target antigen is unknown. The data belong to a study of T cell repertoires in cytomegalovirus infection. Study overall: Peptides in the study included HLA-C-restricted and HLA-B-restricted CMV epitopes. Shared public TCR beta signatures pointed to both CMV infection and a matching HLA type.

Trimming took off 11 bases at V and 8 bases at J, with 25 bases between the two ends. The CDR3 loop spans 15 amino acids. Germline values: CDR1 SGHTA, CDR2 FQGNSA. In TCRdb, the reads were re-called with MiXCR into one record per CDR3 protein. The sample contains about 52,000 distinct CDR3 sequences, around 18% of which appear only once. The receptor's source is a human donor in good health (CMV status not recorded). Some clones in this sample may be carry-over from other donors' samples. Sequences were derived from CD8+ T cells from cultured PBMCs, sampled from culture after CMV antigen stimulation. The chain couples TRBV7-2 to TRBJ2-1, with a possible D match to TRBD2 (6 bases). This CDR3 is CAEGEPVTSIDEQFF. In DNA, the CDR3 is TGTGCCGAAGGGGAGCCCGTTACTAGCATAGATGAGCAGTTCTTC.